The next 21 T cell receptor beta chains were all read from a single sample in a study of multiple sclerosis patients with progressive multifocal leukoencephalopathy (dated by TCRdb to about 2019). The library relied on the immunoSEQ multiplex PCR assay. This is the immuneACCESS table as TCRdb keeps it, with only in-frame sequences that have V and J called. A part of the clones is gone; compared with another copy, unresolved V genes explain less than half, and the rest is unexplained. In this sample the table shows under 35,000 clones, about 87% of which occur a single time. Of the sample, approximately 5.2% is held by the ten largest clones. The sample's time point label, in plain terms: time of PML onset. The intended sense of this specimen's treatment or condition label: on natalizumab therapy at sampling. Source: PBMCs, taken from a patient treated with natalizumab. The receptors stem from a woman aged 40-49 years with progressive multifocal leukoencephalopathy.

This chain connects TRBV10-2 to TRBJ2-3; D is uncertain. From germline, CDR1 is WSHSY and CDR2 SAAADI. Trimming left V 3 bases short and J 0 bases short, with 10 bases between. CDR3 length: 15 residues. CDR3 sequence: CASSDPLTSTDTQYF. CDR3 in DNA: TGCGCCAGCAGTGACCCCCTAACTAGCACAGATACGCAGTATTTT.

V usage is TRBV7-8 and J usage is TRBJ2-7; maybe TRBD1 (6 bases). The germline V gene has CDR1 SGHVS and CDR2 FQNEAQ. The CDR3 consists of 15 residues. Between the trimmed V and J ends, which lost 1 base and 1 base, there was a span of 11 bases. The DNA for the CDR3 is TGTGCCAGCAGCTTAGGGCAGGGGCCTTCCTACGAGCAGTACTTC. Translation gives CASSLGQGPSYEQYF.

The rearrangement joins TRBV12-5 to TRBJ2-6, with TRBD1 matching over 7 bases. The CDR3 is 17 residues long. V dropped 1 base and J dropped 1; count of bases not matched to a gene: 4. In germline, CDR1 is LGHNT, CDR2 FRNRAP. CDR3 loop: CASGLGQGISGANVLTF. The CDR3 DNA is TGTGCTAGTGGTTTGGGACAGGGCATATCTGGGGCCAACGTCCTGACTTTC.

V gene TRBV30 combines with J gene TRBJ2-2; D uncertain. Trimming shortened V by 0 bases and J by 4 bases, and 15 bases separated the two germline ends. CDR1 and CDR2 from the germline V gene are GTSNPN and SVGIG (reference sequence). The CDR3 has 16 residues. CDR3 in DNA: TGTGCCTGGAGTGTACAGCTGGGCTTAAGCACCGGGGAGCTGTTTTTT. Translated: CAWSVQLGLSTGELFF.

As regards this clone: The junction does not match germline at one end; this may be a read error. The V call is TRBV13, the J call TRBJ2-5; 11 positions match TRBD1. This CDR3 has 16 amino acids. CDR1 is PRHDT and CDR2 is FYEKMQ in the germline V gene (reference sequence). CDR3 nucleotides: TGTGCCAGCAGCATAGGGACAGGGGGAAGGCAAGAGACCCAGTACTTC. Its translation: CASSIGTGGRQETQYF.

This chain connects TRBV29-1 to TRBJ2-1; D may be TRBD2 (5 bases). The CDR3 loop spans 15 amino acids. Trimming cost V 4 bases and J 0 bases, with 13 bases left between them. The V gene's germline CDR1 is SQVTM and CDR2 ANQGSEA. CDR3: CSVVGGSSSYNEQFF. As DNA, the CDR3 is TGCAGCGTTGTGGGCGGGTCCAGCTCCTACAATGAGCAGTTCTTC.

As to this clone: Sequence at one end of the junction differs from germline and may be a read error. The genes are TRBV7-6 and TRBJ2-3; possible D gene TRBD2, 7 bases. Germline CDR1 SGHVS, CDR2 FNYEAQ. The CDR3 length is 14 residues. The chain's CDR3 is CASSSGGGTDTQYF. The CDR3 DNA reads TGTGCCAGCAGCTCTGGCGGGGGCACGGATACGCAGTATTTT.

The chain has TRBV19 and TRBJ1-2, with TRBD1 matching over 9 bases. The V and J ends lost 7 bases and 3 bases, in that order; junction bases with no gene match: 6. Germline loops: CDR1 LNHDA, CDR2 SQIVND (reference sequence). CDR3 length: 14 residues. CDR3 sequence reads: CASTLDRGDYGYTF. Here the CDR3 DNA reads TGTGCCAGTACCCTGGACAGGGGAGACTATGGCTACACCTTC.

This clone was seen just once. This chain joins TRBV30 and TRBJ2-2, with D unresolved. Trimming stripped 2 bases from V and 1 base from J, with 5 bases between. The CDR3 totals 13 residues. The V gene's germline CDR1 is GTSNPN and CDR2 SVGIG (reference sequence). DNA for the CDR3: TGTGCCTGGAGTCTTATGAACACCGGGGAGCTGTTTTTT. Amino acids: CAWSLMNTGELFF.

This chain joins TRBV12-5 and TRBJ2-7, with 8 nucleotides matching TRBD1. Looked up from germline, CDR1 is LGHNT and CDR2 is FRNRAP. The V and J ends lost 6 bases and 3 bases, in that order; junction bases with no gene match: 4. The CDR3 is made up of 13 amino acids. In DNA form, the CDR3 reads TGTGCTAGTGGCCGGGACAGGTACTACGAGCAGTACTTC. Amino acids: CASGRDRYYEQYF.

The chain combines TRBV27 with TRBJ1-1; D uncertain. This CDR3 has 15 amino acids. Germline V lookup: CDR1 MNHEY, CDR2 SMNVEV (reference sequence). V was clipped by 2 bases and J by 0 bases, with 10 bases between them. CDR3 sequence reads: CASSLRAEMNTEAFF. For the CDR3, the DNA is TGTGCCAGCAGTTTAAGAGCGGAGATGAACACTGAAGCTTTCTTT.

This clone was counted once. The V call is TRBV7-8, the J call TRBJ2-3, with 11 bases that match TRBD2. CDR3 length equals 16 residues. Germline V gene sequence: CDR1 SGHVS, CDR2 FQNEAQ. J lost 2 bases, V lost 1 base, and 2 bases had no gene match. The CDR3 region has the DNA TGTGCCAGCAGCTTAGGACTAGCGGGACCCACAGATACGCAGTATTTT. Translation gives CASSLGLAGPTDTQYF. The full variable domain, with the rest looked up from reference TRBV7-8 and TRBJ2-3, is GAGVSQSPRYKVAKRGQDVALRCDPISGHVSLFWYQQALGQGPEFLTYFQNEAQLDKSGLPSDRFFAERPEGSVSTLKIQRTQQEDSAVYLCASSLGLAGPTDTQYFGPGTRLTVL.

Here the CDR3 DNA reads TGTGCCAGCAGCGTAGGGGTAGGGCCCTCTGGAAACACCATATATTTT. Its protein is CASSVGVGPSGNTIYF. The chain has TRBV9 and TRBJ1-3; D unclear. The ends were cut back, 0 bases at V and 0 bases at J, with 10 bases in the middle. The CDR3 contains 16 residues. The germline gives CDR1 SGDLS, CDR2 YYNGEE.

The CDR3, as DNA: TGTGCCAGCAGTGGGGCCAAAAACATTCAGTACTTC. Translated: CASSGAKNIQYF. The chain employs TRBV2 and TRBJ2-4; D is undetermined. Germline-derived CDR1 and CDR2 are SNHLY and FYNNEI. The V end lost 4 bases, the J end lost 1 base, and 2 bases lay between the germline ends. CDR3 size: 12 residues.

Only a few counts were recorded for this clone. This chain's CDR3 is CASSLIWDELATKNGLAGAEQYF. The CDR3 DNA is TGTGCCAGCAGCTTAATTTGGGACGAACTTGCAACCAAAAACGGACTAGCGGGAGCCGAGCAGTACTTC. The chain couples TRBV7-3 to TRBJ2-7, with 13 positions matching TRBD2. Germline CDR1 reads SGHTA; CDR2 reads FQGTGA. V lost 1 base to trimming and J lost 6 bases; unmatched junction nucleotides: 27. The CDR3 spans 23 residues.

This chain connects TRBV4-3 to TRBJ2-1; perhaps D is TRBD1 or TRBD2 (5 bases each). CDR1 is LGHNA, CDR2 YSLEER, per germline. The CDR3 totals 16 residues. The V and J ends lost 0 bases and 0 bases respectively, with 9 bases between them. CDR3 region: CASSQESGLSYNEQFF. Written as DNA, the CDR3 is TGCGCCAGCAGCCAAGAATCGGGGCTCTCCTACAATGAGCAGTTCTTC.

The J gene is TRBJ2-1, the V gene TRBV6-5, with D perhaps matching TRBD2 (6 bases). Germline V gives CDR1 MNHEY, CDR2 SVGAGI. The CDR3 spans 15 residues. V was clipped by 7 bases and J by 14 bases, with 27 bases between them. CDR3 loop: CASTPGQRAIGKEFF. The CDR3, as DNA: TGTGCCAGCACCCCGGGTCAGCGGGCTATTGGAAAGGAGTTCTTC.

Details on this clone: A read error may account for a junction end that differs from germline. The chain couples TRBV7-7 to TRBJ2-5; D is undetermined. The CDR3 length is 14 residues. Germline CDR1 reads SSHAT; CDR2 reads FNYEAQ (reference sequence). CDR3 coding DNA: TGTGCTAGCAGCTTAGATCCGGGCCAAGAGACCCAGTACTTC. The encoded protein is CASSLDPGQETQYF.

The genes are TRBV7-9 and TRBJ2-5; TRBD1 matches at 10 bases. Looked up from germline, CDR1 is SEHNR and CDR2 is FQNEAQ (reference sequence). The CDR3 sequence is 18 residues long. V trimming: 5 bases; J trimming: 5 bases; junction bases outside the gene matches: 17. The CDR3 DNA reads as TGTGCCAGCAGCCCACCCCTGGGACAGGGGTTCGCCCGGGAGACCCAGTACTTC. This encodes CASSPPLGQGFARETQYF.

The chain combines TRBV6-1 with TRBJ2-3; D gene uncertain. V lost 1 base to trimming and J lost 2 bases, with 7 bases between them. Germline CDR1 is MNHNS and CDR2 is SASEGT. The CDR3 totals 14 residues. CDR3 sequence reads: CASSEGPLTDTQYF. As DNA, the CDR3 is TGTGCCAGCAGTGAAGGTCCCCTCACAGATACGCAGTATTTT.

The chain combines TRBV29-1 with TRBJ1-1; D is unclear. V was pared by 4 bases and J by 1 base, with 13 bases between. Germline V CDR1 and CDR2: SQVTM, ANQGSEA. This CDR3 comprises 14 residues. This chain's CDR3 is CSVAGRWGNTEAFF. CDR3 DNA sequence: TGCAGCGTTGCGGGCAGGTGGGGGAACACTGAAGCTTTCTTT.